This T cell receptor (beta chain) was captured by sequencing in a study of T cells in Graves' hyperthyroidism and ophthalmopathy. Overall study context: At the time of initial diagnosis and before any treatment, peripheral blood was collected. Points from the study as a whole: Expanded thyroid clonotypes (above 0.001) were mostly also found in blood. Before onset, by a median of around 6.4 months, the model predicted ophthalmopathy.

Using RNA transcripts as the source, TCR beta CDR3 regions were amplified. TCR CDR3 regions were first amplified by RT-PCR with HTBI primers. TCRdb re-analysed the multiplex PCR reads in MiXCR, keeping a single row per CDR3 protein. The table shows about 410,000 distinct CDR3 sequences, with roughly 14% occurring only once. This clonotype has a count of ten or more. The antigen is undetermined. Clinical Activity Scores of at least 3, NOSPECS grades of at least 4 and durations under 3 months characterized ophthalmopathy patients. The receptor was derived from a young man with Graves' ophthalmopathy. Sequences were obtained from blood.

The CDR3 is CSAPGRQGNYEQYF. The CDR3 DNA reads as TGCAGTGCTCCAGGCCGACAGGGGAACTACGAGCAGTACTTC. The genes are TRBV20-1 and TRBJ2-7; 8 positions agree with TRBD1. Germline-derived CDR1 and CDR2 are DFQATT and SNEGSKA (reference sequence). This CDR3 is built from 14 residues. Trimming at V came to 5 bases and at J to 3 bases, leaving 9 bases not matched to a gene.